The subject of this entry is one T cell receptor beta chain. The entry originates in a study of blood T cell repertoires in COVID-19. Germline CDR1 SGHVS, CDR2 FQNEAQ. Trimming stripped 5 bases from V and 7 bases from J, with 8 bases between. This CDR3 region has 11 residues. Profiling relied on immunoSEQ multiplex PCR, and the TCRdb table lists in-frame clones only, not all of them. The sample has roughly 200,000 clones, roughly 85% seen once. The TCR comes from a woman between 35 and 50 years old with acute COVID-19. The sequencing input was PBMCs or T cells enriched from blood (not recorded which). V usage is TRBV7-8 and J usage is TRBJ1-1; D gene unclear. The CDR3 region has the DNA TGTGCCAGCAGCCCCGTAAATGAAGCTTTCTTT. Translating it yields CASSPVNEAFF.